This T cell receptor beta chain was found in a study of blood T cells in healthy people across ages. Study outcomes and limitations: Across the age range, TCR beta diversity per million T cells fell in a roughly linear way.

This clonotype was seen only a few times. Its antigen is unknown. A read error may produce the germline difference seen at one junction end. The use of a sample-barcoded 5' primer and a J-beta primer mix characterized a second PCR of 7 to 11 cycles. TCRdb ran MiXCR on the 5' RACE reads and lists one entry per CDR3 protein. The table lists under 2,000,000 distinct CDR3 sequences, 40% to 55% of them singletons. The sequence derives from a woman between 40 and 55 years old in good health. Sequencing was done on a sample of blood.

The CDR3 protein is CASSLVGTGSIEQYF. The CDR3 bases are TGTGCCAGTAGTTTAGTCGGGACAGGGTCCATCGAGCAGTACTTC. The chain uses TRBV28 and TRBJ2-7, with 9 positions matching TRBD1. CDR3 length: 15 residues. The germline V gene encodes CDR1 MDHEN and CDR2 SYDVKM.